Described below is a single T cell receptor (beta chain) sequence and its context. The same CDR3 can be traced to other DNA sequences in this sample. Generated by immunoSEQ multiplex PCR, the TCRdb table keeps only in-frame clones and is missing some. The repertoire holds more than 110,000 clones, 85% to 90% seen once, with approximately 10% in the top ten. This entry is derived from a study of blood T cell repertoires in COVID-19. V was pared by 1 base and J by 4 bases, with 7 bases between. Germline values: CDR1 SGHDN, CDR2 FVKESK. There are 13 residues in the CDR3. The TCR was taken from a woman older than 75 with acute or convalescent COVID-19. This rearrangement joins TRBV14 to TRBJ1-2; tentatively, D is TRBD1 (5 bases). The specimen sequenced was peripheral blood. The CDR3 region is CASSQGGFYGYTF. In nucleotides, the CDR3 is TGTGCCAGCAGCCAAGGGGGCTTCTATGGCTACACCTTC.